A selection of T cell receptor beta chains follows, all from one sample in a study of vaccination and CD4 T cells after COVID-19. Their antigens remain unidentified. One entry per CDR3 protein, called by TCRdb with MiXCR from the PCR reads. The table lists about 16,000 distinct CDR3 sequences, 45% to 60% of them singletons. Here the sequenced sample was CD4+ T cells from blood, cultured in vitro, taken before SARS-CoV-2 vaccination. These receptor sequences come from a human donor who had recovered from COVID-19. Each CDR3 is given with its conserved first and last residue. The D gene is left open where the match is weak. Rows give clone size only sometimes, using once, few, many, or a class for an expanded clone.

TRBD2 | TRBJ2-3 | TRBV19 | - | CASRRDYTDTQYF | TGTGCCAGTAGACGGGACTACACAGATACGCAGTATTTT
TRBD2 | TRBJ2-3 | TRBV7-9 | - | CASSRPGLAGADTQYF | TGTGCCAGCAGCAGACCGGGACTAGCGGGAGCAGATACGCAGTATTTT
TRBD2 | TRBJ2-7 | TRBV20-1 | few | CSAPRFQRGSYEQYF | TGCAGTGCTCCACGATTCCAGCGGGGCTCCTACGAGCAGTACTTC
TRBD1 | TRBJ2-2 | TRBV7-6 | - | CASSLIRGRGTGELFF | TGTGCCAGCAGCTTAATCAGGGGGCGAGGCACCGGGGAGCTGTTTTTT
TRBD2 | TRBJ2-2 | TRBV20-1 | - | CSAAKAGVNTGELFF | TGCAGTGCTGCAAAAGCGGGAGTGAACACCGGGGAGCTGTTTTTT
- | TRBJ2-1 | TRBV20-1 | few | CSAIDTTNEQFF | TGCAGTGCTATAGACACTACTAATGAGCAGTTCTTC
TRBD1 | TRBJ1-1 | TRBV20-1 | - | CSALGQGAEAFF | TGCAGTGCCCTGGGACAGGGGGCTGAAGCTTTCTTT
TRBD1 | TRBJ2-3 | TRBV6-1 | - | CASRSGQGKDTQYF | TGTGCCAGCAGAAGCGGACAGGGTAAGGATACGCAGTATTTT
TRBD2 | TRBJ2-5 | TRBV7-7 | - | CASSMGLAGGGAETQYF | TGTGCTAGCAGCATGGGACTAGCGGGAGGCGGAGCGGAGACCCAGTACTTC
- | TRBJ1-6 | TRBV10-3 | - | CAISGGGKEYNSPLHF | TGTGCCATCAGTGGCGGGGGAAAGGAATATAATTCACCCCTCCACTTT
- | TRBJ2-7 | TRBV15 | - | CATSRGEGGRVEQYF | TGTGCCACCAGCAGAGGCGAGGGGGGGCGCGTCGAGCAGTACTTC
- | TRBJ2-5 | TRBV15 | - | CATSSTASVETQYF | TGTGCCACCAGCAGCACAGCGTCGGTGGAGACCCAGTACTTC
- | TRBJ2-1 | TRBV15 | - | CATSSSVLAYNEQFF | TGTGCCACCAGCTCGTCGGTTTTGGCCTACAATGAGCAGTTCTTC
- | TRBJ1-2 | TRBV19 | - | CASSIVGRNYGYTF | TGTGCCAGTAGTATAGTGGGGCGGAACTATGGCTACACCTTC
TRBD2 | TRBJ2-7 | TRBV12-3/TRBV12-4 | - | CASSFAGGTSEQYF | TGTGCCAGCAGTTTTGCGGGAGGCACCTCCGAGCAGTACTTC
- | TRBJ1-4 | TRBV6-1 | few | CASRSANEKLFF | TGTGCCAGCAGATCGGCTAATGAAAAACTGTTTTTT
TRBD2 | TRBJ2-5 | TRBV12-3/TRBV12-4 | - | CASSLISGLAEETQYF | TGTGCCAGCAGTTTAATTTCGGGACTAGCGGAAGAGACCCAGTACTTC
TRBD1 | TRBJ2-7 | TRBV2 | - | CASIQGQGNYEQYF | TGTGCCAGCATTCAGGGACAGGGTAACTACGAGCAGTACTTC
- | TRBJ1-3 | TRBV6-1 | - | CATSGTYGNTIYF | TGTGCCACCAGCGGGACTTACGGAAACACCATATATTTT
- | TRBJ2-5 | TRBV7-3 | few | CASSRDEEETQYF | TGTGCCAGCAGCAGGGACGAGGAGGAGACCCAGTACTTC
TRBD2 | TRBJ2-5 | TRBV4-1 | - | CASSQLTSGQETQYF | TGCGCCAGCAGCCAACTAACTAGCGGGCAAGAGACCCAGTACTTC
TRBD1 | TRBJ2-1 | TRBV7-3 | few | CASSSRQGTGVKQFF | TGTGCCAGCAGCTCGCGACAGGGAACCGGAGTGAAGCAGTTCTTC
- | TRBJ1-3 | TRBV7-5 | - | CISVSEATTGSGNTIYF | -
- | TRBJ1-1 | TRBV27 | - | CASSSAGGGAEAFF | TGTGCCAGCAGTTCCGCCGGGGGTGGGGCTGAAGCTTTCTTT
TRBD2 | TRBJ2-2 | TRBV20-1 | - | CSPGTSAGELFF | TGCAGTCCCGGGACTAGCGCCGGGGAGCTGTTTTTT
TRBD2 | TRBJ2-3 | TRBV28 | few | CASSPGLAAYGTDTQYF | TGTGCCAGCAGTCCAGGACTAGCGGCTTATGGCACAGATACGCAGTATTTT
- | TRBJ1-5 | TRBV10-3 | few | CAISDEWGNQPQHF | TGTGCCATCAGTGATGAGTGGGGCAATCAGCCCCAGCATTTT
- | TRBJ2-5 | TRBV7-2 | - | CASSNRVLETQYF | TGTGCCAGCAGCAACAGGGTTTTAGAGACCCAGTACTTC
- | TRBJ1-1 | TRBV27 | - | CASSFGWAGENTEAFF | TGTGCCAGCAGTTTCGGATGGGCAGGGGAGAACACTGAAGCTTTCTTT
- | TRBJ1-6 | TRBV20-1 | - | CSAREGVGPGAPLHF | TGCAGTGCTAGAGAAGGGGTCGGGCCTGGGGCACCCCTCCACTTT
- | TRBJ2-7 | TRBV29-1 | few | CSVENYSYEQYF | TGCAGCGTTGAAAATTATTCCTACGAGCAGTACTTC
TRBD2 | TRBJ2-3 | TRBV2 | - | CASSEARTSGRAQYF | TGTGCCAGCAGTGAAGCCCGAACTAGCGGGAGGGCGCAGTATTTT
TRBD1 | TRBJ2-3 | TRBV15 | - | CATSRDLREDRADLDTQYF | TGTGCCACCAGCAGAGATTTAAGGGAAGACAGGGCCGATTTGGATACGCAGTATTTT
- | TRBJ2-2 | TRBV5-4 | - | CASSLIENTGELFF | TGTGCCAGCAGCTTGATAGAAAACACCGGGGAGCTGTTTTTT
- | TRBJ2-7 | TRBV6-1 | few | CASSEAALSTGEQYF | TGTGCCAGCAGTGAAGCGGCCCTGTCTACGGGGGAGCAGTACTTC
TRBD1 | TRBJ2-5 | TRBV19 | - | CATEAGMTGVKETQYF | TGTGCCACCGAGGCGGGCATGACAGGGGTGAAGGAGACCCAGTACTTC
- | TRBJ2-7 | TRBV18 | - | CASSLAGDYEQYF | TGTGCCAGCTCACTGGCAGGGGACTACGAGCAGTACTTC
TRBD2 | TRBJ2-5 | TRBV28 | - | CASSALAYQETQYF | TGTGCCAGCAGTGCACTAGCGTACCAAGAGACCCAGTACTTC
- | TRBJ2-5 | TRBV27 | - | CASSLLGETQYF | TGTGCCAGCAGTTTATTGGGGGAGACCCAGTACTTC
- | TRBJ1-5 | TRBV20-1 | few | CSARVQGGSNQPQHF | TGCAGTGCTAGAGTCCAGGGAGGAAGCAATCAGCCCCAGCATTTT